One sample yielded the 28 T cell receptor beta chains listed below, sequenced in a study of T cell changes during pregnancy in multiple sclerosis (dated by TCRdb to the late 2010s). The library was prepared using the immunoSEQ multiplex PCR assay. Imported from immuneACCESS, the table was reduced by TCRdb to in-frame sequences with V and J called. These copies leave out some clones; in studies compared against another copy, an unresolved V gene accounts for under half, and the cause of the remainder is not known. In this sample the table shows 40,000 to 55,000 clones, 92% of which occur a single time. The ten biggest clones cover 0.25% to 0.3% of the sample. The source material was CD4+ T cells from peripheral blood mononuclear cells, sampled in the second trimester of pregnancy. The receptors here all came from a female donor with multiple sclerosis, enrolled in a pregnancy study.

Here the CDR3 reads CASTYYAGGGPKETQYF. The CDR3 region has the DNA TGTGCCAGCACCTACTACGCCGGGGGGGGACCAAAAGAGACCCAGTACTTC. The V call is TRBV11-2, the J call TRBJ2-5; TRBD2 aligns across 8 bases. V gave up 7 bases and J gave up 3 bases; unmatched junction bases: 16. The CDR3 is 17 amino acids. CDR1 and CDR2 from the germline V gene are SGHAT and FQNNGV.

The V and J genes are TRBV6-5 and TRBJ2-7, with 11 bases lining up with TRBD2. Trimming removed 4 bases from V and 7 bases from J; junction bases left unmatched: 6. The CDR3 is 14 residues long. The germline gives CDR1 MNHEY, CDR2 SVGAGI. This chain's CDR3 is CASSFRLAGREQYF. The CDR3 DNA reads TGTGCCAGCAGTTTCAGACTAGCGGGGAGAGAGCAGTACTTC.

The chain has TRBV13 and TRBJ2-6; 7 nucleotides align to TRBD1. Germline CDR1 is PRHDT and CDR2 is FYEKMQ (reference sequence). This CDR3 is 17 amino acids long. V was clipped by 3 bases and J by 6 bases; unmatched bases: 11. Here the CDR3 DNA reads TGTGCCAGCAGCTTTACAGGGGCCCTAGGCGAGGCCAACGTCCTGACTTTC. This sequence encodes CASSFTGALGEANVLTF.

The CDR3 DNA sequence: TGTGCCACAAGACAGGGGGCAAACCAAGAGACCCAGTACTTC. Its translation: CATRQGANQETQYF. V usage is TRBV7-9 and J usage is TRBJ2-5, with 10 bases identical to TRBD1. Germline lookup yields CDR1 SEHNR and CDR2 FQNEAQ (reference sequence). This CDR3 has 14 amino acids. V lost 10 bases, J lost 0 bases, and 5 bases stayed unmatched.

J is TRBJ2-1 and V is TRBV27, with unresolved D. CDR3 length: 15 amino acids. V lost 0 bases, J lost 2 bases, and 8 bases lay in between. The germline V gene encodes CDR1 MNHEY and CDR2 SMNVEV (reference sequence). The CDR3 is CASSLSRSPYNEQFF. CDR3 DNA sequence: TGTGCCAGCAGTTTATCTCGGAGTCCCTACAATGAGCAGTTCTTC.

This chain links TRBV7-6 with TRBJ1-5; D remains unclear. The CDR3 runs to 15 residues. Germline V lookup: CDR1 SGHVS, CDR2 FNYEAQ. With 2 bases removed from V and 2 bases from J, the gap between germline ends came to 10 bases. In DNA form, the CDR3 reads TGTGCCAGCAGCTTATCGGAGTTCGGCAATCAGCCCCAGCATTTT. This codes for CASSLSEFGNQPQHF.

The table lists this clone with a count of one. The chain carries TRBV7-8 and TRBJ2-7, with 9 bases matching TRBD1. CDR3 length: 15 amino acids. Trimming took 3 bases from V and 6 from J; bases not matched to a gene: 9. CDR1 is SGHVS, CDR2 FQNEAQ, per germline. DNA for the CDR3: TGTGCCAGCAGCTTCGGACAGGGGAATTTTGCCGAGCAGTACTTC. It codes for CASSFGQGNFAEQYF. Filled out from reference TRBV7-8 and TRBJ2-7, the complete variable domain reads GAGVSQSPRYKVAKRGQDVALRCDPISGHVSLFWYQQALGQGPEFLTYFQNEAQLDKSGLPSDRFFAERPEGSVSTLKIQRTQQEDSAVYLCASSFGQGNFAEQYFGPGTRLTVT.

J is TRBJ2-2 and V is TRBV2, with D hard to call. Germline V CDR1 and CDR2: SNHLY, FYNNEI. V lost 3 bases and J lost 0, with 11 bases in between. The CDR3 has 16 amino acids. CDR3 coding DNA: TGTGCCAGCAGTGACGGTCAGCGTACGAACACCGGGGAGCTGTTTTTT. This sequence encodes CASSDGQRTNTGELFF.

This chain joins TRBV7-9 and TRBJ1-3, with a possible D match to TRBD1 (6 bases). Per germline, CDR1 SEHNR and CDR2 FQNEAQ (reference sequence). This CDR3 region has 14 residues. Trimming removed 4 bases from V and 6 bases from J, with 13 bases in between. The chain's CDR3 is CASSYQGQENTIYF. The CDR3 DNA reads as TGTGCCAGCAGCTACCAGGGGCAGGAAAACACCATATATTTT.

The chain joins TRBV11-2 to TRBJ2-5, with D possibly being TRBD1 (6 bases). The V end was cut by 7 bases, the J end by 4 bases, with 19 bases between. The CDR3 consists of 15 residues. Germline V gene sequence: CDR1 SGHAT, CDR2 FQNNGV. This CDR3 is CASTMNQGRRETQYF. The CDR3 coding sequence is TGTGCCAGCACTATGAACCAGGGGAGAAGAGAGACCCAGTACTTC.

This clone was seen only a few times. The genes are TRBV4-1 and TRBJ1-2, with TRBD1 identical over 8 bases. J gave up 6 bases and V 1 base, and 4 bases lay outside the gene matches. This CDR3 region has 14 residues. Germline CDR1 MGHRA, CDR2 YSYEKL. CDR3 loop: CASSQVTGDNGYTF. The CDR3 coding sequence is TGCGCCAGCAGCCAAGTGACAGGGGATAATGGCTACACCTTC.

The J gene is TRBJ1-2, the V gene TRBV30; TRBD1 agrees at 7 bases. The CDR3 totals 12 residues. Trimming took 3 bases from V and 6 from J; bases not matched to a gene: 4. Germline assignment: CDR1 GTSNPN and CDR2 SVGIG (reference sequence). CDR3 amino acids: CAWSADRDGYTF. CDR3 sequence (DNA): TGTGCCTGGAGCGCCGACAGGGATGGCTACACCTTC. Filled out from reference TRBV30 and TRBJ1-2, the complete variable domain reads SQTIHQWPATLVQPVGSPLSLECTVEGTSNPNLYWYRQAAGRGLQLLFYSVGIGQISSEVPQNLSASRPQDRQFILSSKKLLLSDSGFYLCAWSADRDGYTFGSGTRLTVV.

The chain is built from TRBV2 and TRBJ1-5; D is unclear. The CDR3 covers 12 residues. Germline V gene lookup returns CDR1 SNHLY and CDR2 FYNNEI. V shed 3 bases and J shed 6 bases, with 6 bases lying between them. CDR3 in amino acids: CASSDSGQPQHF. The CDR3 coding sequence is TGTGCCAGCAGTGATTCGGGTCAGCCCCAGCATTTT.

This CDR3 reads CASSIWGGRGETQYF. The CDR3 DNA sequence: TGTGCCAGTAGTATTTGGGGCGGGAGGGGAGAGACCCAGTACTTC. The chain couples TRBV19 to TRBJ2-5; 9 bases match TRBD2. CDR3 length: 15 amino acids. The V and J ends lost 3 bases and 4 bases, in that order; junction bases with no gene match: 6. Per the germline V gene, CDR1 is LNHDA and CDR2 is SQIVND (reference sequence).

The chain recombines TRBV6-5 with TRBJ1-2; D possibly corresponds to TRBD1 (5 bases). This CDR3 spans 16 amino acids. V was clipped by 0 bases and J by 2 bases, with 13 bases between them. Germline V gene sequence: CDR1 MNHEY, CDR2 SVGAGI. Written as DNA, the CDR3 is TGTGCCAGCAGTTACTCGACGTCGGGGGGGAACTATGGCTACACCTTC. It yields the protein CASSYSTSGGNYGYTF.

The chain carries TRBV19 and TRBJ1-2; 9 bases are a match to TRBD1. V trimming: 6 bases; J trimming: 1 base; junction bases outside the gene matches: 6. CDR1 LNHDA and CDR2 SQIVND come from the germline V gene (reference sequence). The CDR3 has 15 residues. The chain's CDR3 is CASSTGQGNNYGYTF. For the CDR3, the DNA is TGTGCCAGTAGCACCGGACAGGGGAATAACTATGGCTACACCTTC.

This clone was observed once. The rearrangement links TRBV5-1 to TRBJ2-3; 7 bases are shared with TRBD1. Germline assignment: CDR1 SGHRS and CDR2 YFSETQ. The CDR3 loop spans 14 amino acids. V was pared by 7 bases and J by 1 base, with 6 bases of the junction left unmatched. The chain's CDR3 is CASGGQLGTDTQYF. CDR3 DNA sequence: TGCGCCAGCGGGGGACAGTTAGGCACAGATACGCAGTATTTT.

This rearrangement joins TRBV18 to TRBJ1-5; 12 nucleotides line up with TRBD1. This CDR3 comprises 15 residues. Germline V lookup: CDR1 KGHSH, CDR2 LQKENI. The V gene end was trimmed by 3 bases and the J gene end by 7 bases; junction bases not matched to a gene: 4. Here the CDR3 DNA reads TGTGCCAGCTCACCCGGGACAGGGGGCCAGCAGCCCCAGCATTTT. Protein product: CASSPGTGGQQPQHF.

The chain joins TRBV5-1 to TRBJ1-2; TRBD1 might be the D (6 bases). V lost 4 bases and J lost 7, with 14 bases in between. This CDR3 spans 13 amino acids. The V gene's germline CDR1 is SGHRS and CDR2 YFSETQ. This chain's CDR3 is CASSPDQGSGYTF. The CDR3 bases are TGCGCCAGCAGCCCTGATCAGGGGAGTGGCTACACCTTC.

This clone was detected once. V and J are TRBV10-2 and TRBJ1-6; D is perhaps TRBD1 (6 bases). V was pared by 7 bases and J by 10 bases, with 17 bases between. The germline V gene has CDR1 WSHSY and CDR2 SAAADI. This CDR3 region has 14 residues. Here the CDR3 reads CASNLGGVRSPLHF. CDR3 DNA: TGCGCCAGCAATCTAGGGGGGGTAAGATCACCCCTCCACTTT.

V usage is TRBV5-1 and J usage is TRBJ2-2; D remains ambiguous. This CDR3 has 16 amino acids. V gave up 1 base and J gave up 0 bases, with 10 bases separating them. Per the germline V gene, CDR1 is SGHRS and CDR2 is YFSETQ. The CDR3 DNA follows: TGCGCCAGCAGCTTGCTGGCTCTCGCGAACACCGGGGAGCTGTTTTTT. Translation: CASSLLALANTGELFF.

The V call is TRBV5-1, the J call TRBJ2-3; 11 bases align to TRBD2. Losses at the gene ends were 5 bases for V and 3 bases for J; bases not matched to a gene: 11. The germline V gene has CDR1 SGHRS and CDR2 YFSETQ. The CDR3 sequence is 17 residues long. In nucleotides, the CDR3 is TGCGCCAGCAGTCCGGGACTAGCGGTGCTCTCGACAGATACGCAGTATTTT. Its protein product is CASSPGLAVLSTDTQYF. The full variable domain, in which reference TRBV5-1 and TRBJ2-3 provide the parts outside the CDR3, is KAGVTQTPRYLIKTRGQQVTLSCSPISGHRSVSWYQQTPGQGLQFLFEYFSETQRNKGNFPGRFSGRQFSNSRSEMNVSTLELGDSALYLCASSPGLAVLSTDTQYFGPGTRLTVL.

V gene TRBV30 combines with J gene TRBJ2-3; 8 nucleotides align to TRBD1. The CDR3 runs 13 residues. CDR1 GTSNPN and CDR2 SVGIG come from the germline V gene (reference sequence). V lost 8 bases to trimming and J lost 4 bases; unmatched junction nucleotides: 8. CDR3 sequence (DNA): TGTGCCCGGGGGAGACAGGGGTCAGATACGCAGTATTTT. Its protein is CARGRQGSDTQYF.

This chain joins TRBV18 and TRBJ1-6; TRBD1 matches at 10 bases. Germline V gene lookup returns CDR1 KGHSH and CDR2 LQKENI. V gave up 3 bases and J gave up 11 bases; unmatched junction bases: 4. The CDR3 sequence is 14 residues long. The CDR3 coding sequence is TGTGCCAGCTCACCTGAGGGACAGGGGACACCCCTCCACTTT. Translating it yields CASSPEGQGTPLHF. Supplemented by reference TRBV18 and TRBJ1-6, the full variable domain reads NAGVMQNPRHLVRRRGQEARLRCSPMKGHSHVYWYRQLPEEGLKFMVYLQKENIIDESGMPKERFSAEFPKEGPSILRIQQVVRGDSAAYFCASSPEGQGTPLHFGNGTRLTVT.

This chain uses TRBV27 with TRBJ2-7, with D possibly matching TRBD1 (5 bases). The CDR3 spans 15 residues. Per germline, CDR1 MNHEY and CDR2 SMNVEV (reference sequence). V was pared by 5 bases and J by 3 bases, with 17 bases between. As DNA, the CDR3 is TGTGCCAGCAGTCTCGGACATGGATCGGGCTACGAGCAGTACTTC. Protein sequence: CASSLGHGSGYEQYF.

V is TRBV9 and J is TRBJ1-6, with a tentative D call TRBD1 (5 bases). The CDR3 totals 14 residues. V was cut by 0 bases and J by 8 bases, with 9 bases left in between. The V gene's germline CDR1 is SGDLS and CDR2 YYNGEE. DNA of the CDR3: TGTGCCAGCAGCGTAGAGGGGATGGATTCACCCCTCCACTTT. Translated, it gives CASSVEGMDSPLHF.

The gene calls are TRBV5-1 and TRBJ2-3; 7 nucleotides line up with TRBD1. This CDR3 is built from 14 residues. The germline CDR1 and CDR2 sequences are SGHRS and YFSETQ. With V trimmed by 3 bases and J by 2 bases, 3 bases remained unmatched. The CDR3 DNA follows: TGCGCCAGCAGCTACGGACAGGACACAGATACGCAGTATTTT. Residues: CASSYGQDTDTQYF.

The rearrangement links TRBV6-1 to TRBJ2-1; TRBD2 matches 13 bases. With V trimmed by 8 bases and J by 6 bases, 7 bases remained unmatched. The CDR3 covers 15 residues. Germline V gene sequence: CDR1 MNHNS, CDR2 SASEGT. The CDR3 is CASYLLAGGLNEQFF. CDR3 DNA sequence: TGTGCCAGCTACTTACTAGCGGGGGGGCTCAATGAGCAGTTCTTC.